The 16 T cell receptor beta chains below were found in one sample sequenced in a study of shared clonotypes between healthy human individuals. Clones were sequenced by immunoSEQ multiplex PCR, and TCRdb holds only the in-frame ones, with some missing. Among about 1.1 million clones listed, approximately 80% were seen once. The source material was memory CD4+ T cells from PBMCs. The sample's subset: CD45RA-negative fraction. Source of these receptors: a man between 18 and 29 years old in good health. Some clones in this sample may be carry-over from other donors' samples.

The chain employs TRBV7-6 and TRBJ2-2; maybe TRBD2 (5 bases). The V end was cut by 1 base, the J end by 3 bases, with 12 bases between. The CDR3 extends over 16 amino acids. The germline CDR1 and CDR2 sequences are SGHVS and FNYEAQ. This CDR3 is CASSLGFGRDTGELFF. Written as DNA, the CDR3 is TGTGCCAGCAGCTTAGGGTTTGGGCGGGACACCGGGGAGCTGTTTTTT. Supplemented by reference TRBV7-6 and TRBJ2-2, the full variable domain reads GAGVSQSPRYKVTKRGQDVALRCDPISGHVSLYWYRQALGQGPEFLTYFNYEAQQDKSGLPNDRFSAERPEGSISTLTIQRTEQRDSAMYRCASSLGFGRDTGELFFGEGSRLTVL.

Points on this clone: Here the CDR3 omits its conserved ending phenylalanine or tryptophan, so a read error is the likely source. The limits of the CDR3 on the DNA are not certain, so only TCRdb's listed CDR3 is given. This chain joins TRBV6-6 and TRBJ2-2; the D call of TRBD1 is as the table states it, not checked on the DNA. Germline values: CDR1 MNHNY, CDR2 SVGAGI (reference sequence). The CDR3 spans 13 amino acids, including both terminal residues. The CDR3 is CASSYHGDRFPAS.

This chain connects TRBV28 to TRBJ1-6, with D possibly TRBD1 on 6 matching bases. CDR3 size: 9 residues. The V end was cut by 11 bases, the J end by 19 bases, with 15 bases between. CDR1 is MDHEN, CDR2 SYDVKM, per germline. The CDR3 here is CARRDISHF. The CDR3 DNA sequence: TGTGCCCGCCGGGACATAAGTCACTTT. Complete variable domain (other parts from reference TRBV28 and TRBJ1-6): DVKVTQSSRYLVKRTGEKVFLECVQDMDHENMFWYRQDPGLGLRLIYFSYDVKMKEKGDIPEGYSVSREKKERFSLILESASTNQTSMYLCARRDISHFGNGTRLTVT.

Comments on this clone: The identical CDR3 is also encoded by other nucleotide sequences in the sample. The chain is built from TRBV30 and TRBJ2-5; D gene unclear. Germline V gene lookup returns CDR1 GTSNPN and CDR2 SVGIG (reference sequence). This CDR3 is 10 amino acids long. V was pared by 5 bases and J by 1 base, with 2 bases between. The CDR3 DNA reads TGTGCCTGGGGCCAAGAGACCCAGTACTTC. This codes for CAWGQETQYF.

This clone was picked up a small number of times. CDR3: CASSTSDALGGNTIYF. CDR3 DNA: TGCGCCAGCAGCACCTCTGACGCATTGGGTGGAAACACCATATATTTT. The chain is built from TRBV5-1 and TRBJ1-3, with unresolved D. V gave up 4 bases and J gave up 3 bases, with 17 bases separating them. This CDR3 has 16 amino acids. From germline, CDR1 is SGHRS and CDR2 YFSETQ.

This clone was counted only a few times. J is TRBJ2-2 and V is TRBV2, with D possibly matching TRBD1 (6 bases). The germline CDR1 and CDR2 sequences are SNHLY and FYNNEI. The CDR3 is made up of 15 amino acids. V lost 8 bases and J 0 bases, leaving 13 bases between the germline ends. DNA for the CDR3: TGTGCCAGCTCTTTTGGACAGTCGAACACCGGGGAGCTGTTTTTT. Protein sequence: CASSFGQSNTGELFF.

The chain employs TRBV5-4 and TRBJ1-2, with TRBD1 identical over 8 bases. J was trimmed by 2 bases and V by 4 bases; bases with no gene match: 7. From germline, CDR1 is SGHNT and CDR2 YYREEE (reference sequence). The CDR3 consists of 15 residues. The CDR3 sequence: CASSNQGAANYGYTF. In DNA, the CDR3 is TGTGCCAGCAGCAATCAGGGGGCCGCAAACTATGGCTACACCTTC.

J is TRBJ2-7 and V is TRBV5-4; perhaps TRBD1 as D (6 bases). The germline V and J ends were trimmed by 3 bases and 3 bases, with 16 bases remaining between them. There are 15 residues in the CDR3. Germline CDR1 reads SGHNT; CDR2 reads YYREEE (reference sequence). In DNA, the CDR3 is TGTGCCAGCAGCTCGAAACAGGGTTCGGGCTACGAGCAGTACTTC. It yields the protein CASSSKQGSGYEQYF.

As concerns this clone: The same CDR3 arises from other DNA sequences in this sample as well. The CDR3 DNA reads TGTGCCAGCAGCTTAGAAGGACTAGGGCAAGAGACCCAGTACTTC. It yields the protein CASSLEGLGQETQYF. This chain connects TRBV7-9 to TRBJ2-5, with TRBD2 matching over 7 bases. The CDR3 spans 15 residues. Losses at the gene ends were 1 base for V and 2 bases for J; bases not matched to a gene: 4. Germline lookup yields CDR1 SEHNR and CDR2 FQNEAQ (reference sequence).

V is TRBV19 and J is TRBJ1-4; 7 bases match TRBD1. The J segment lost 6 bases and the V segment lost 7 bases, leaving 11 bases of the junction unmatched. CDR3 size: 15 residues. Germline V lookup: CDR1 LNHDA, CDR2 SQIVND (reference sequence). Here the CDR3 DNA reads TGTGCCAGTAAGGGGGCAGGGGCCGGGGATGAAAAACTGTTTTTT. Its translation: CASKGAGAGDEKLFF.

The CDR3 region has the DNA TGTGCCTGGGTGGTGCAGGGAGATAAGTATAGGGATAATGAAAAACTGTTTTTT. Protein: CAWVVQGDKYRDNEKLFF. This chain uses TRBV30 with TRBJ1-4; tentatively, D is TRBD1 (5 bases). This CDR3 has 18 amino acids. The V gene's germline CDR1 is GTSNPN and CDR2 SVGIG (reference sequence). Trimming took 5 bases from V and 4 from J, leaving 26 bases between them.

The rearrangement links TRBV9 to TRBJ2-1; 12 bases agree with TRBD2. This CDR3 comprises 14 residues. Germline V gene data show CDR1 as SGDLS and CDR2 as YYNGEE. After removal of 9 bases from V and 8 bases from J, the junction contained 9 bases not matched to a gene. In DNA, the CDR3 is TGTGCCACCTCAGGGCTAGCGGGAGGGGATGAGCAGTTCTTC. Its protein is CATSGLAGGDEQFF.

The chain uses TRBV28 and TRBJ2-3, with D perhaps TRBD2 (5 bases). This CDR3 contains 15 residues. Germline CDR1 and CDR2: MDHEN and SYDVKM. Trimming took 3 bases from V and 3 from J, leaving 13 bases between them. DNA of the CDR3: TGTGCCAGCAGTTTGAGTCTTAGCGATACAGATACGCAGTATTTT. The encoded protein is CASSLSLSDTDTQYF. The full variable domain, in which reference TRBV28 and TRBJ2-3 provide the parts outside the CDR3, is DVKVTQSSRYLVKRTGEKVFLECVQDMDHENMFWYRQDPGLGLRLIYFSYDVKMKEKGDIPEGYSVSREKKERFSLILESASTNQTSMYLCASSLSLSDTDTQYFGPGTRLTVL.

Ten or more counts support this clone. Other DNA sequences of this sample code for an identical CDR3. V is TRBV5-1 and J is TRBJ1-1; 9 nucleotides line up with TRBD1. Germline assignment: CDR1 SGHRS and CDR2 YFSETQ. Trimming at V came to 4 bases and at J to 2 bases, leaving 3 bases not matched to a gene. CDR3 length: 14 amino acids. For the CDR3, the DNA is TGCGCCAGCAGCCAACAGGGGGCCAACACTGAAGCTTTCTTT. This gives the protein CASSQQGANTEAFF.

This clone was seen just once. This chain joins TRBV28 and TRBJ1-2; 7 bases are a match to TRBD1. Germline lookup yields CDR1 MDHEN and CDR2 SYDVKM. This CDR3 has 13 amino acids. The J segment lost 4 bases and the V segment lost 8 bases, leaving 7 bases of the junction unmatched. The CDR3 reads CASFEGATYGYTF. In nucleotides, the CDR3 is TGTGCCAGCTTCGAGGGGGCGACCTATGGCTACACCTTC.

This clone has more than one count but fewer than ten. The chain employs TRBV10-3 and TRBJ2-5, with D possibly called TRBD1 or TRBD2 (5 bases each). Germline values: CDR1 ENHRY, CDR2 SYGVKD. This CDR3 contains 14 residues. The V end was cut by 4 bases, the J end by 5 bases, with 14 bases between. The CDR3 DNA follows: TGTGCCATCAGTGGACAGCGGAAGGGGGAGACCCAGTACTTC. Its protein product is CAISGQRKGETQYF.